Below are 30 T cell receptor beta chains sequenced from a single sample in a study of OX40 agonist ivuxolimab in advanced cancers. Measured with immunoSEQ multiplex PCR; TCRdb has only the in-frame clones, and not every one. Of 50,000 to 60,000 clones detected, under 85% appear once; the ten largest clones hold about 4.3%. Sequenced here: CD4+ or CD8+ T cells sorted from blood, sampled in a trial of the OX40 agonist ivuxolimab. Every receptor here comes from an adult with an advanced solid tumor such as melanoma, head and neck, liver or kidney cancer.

V usage is TRBV19 and J usage is TRBJ2-5, with 13 bases fitting TRBD2. V lost 5 bases to trimming and J lost 0 bases; unmatched junction nucleotides: 6. This CDR3 is built from 17 residues. CDR1 LNHDA and CDR2 SQIVND come from the germline V gene (reference sequence). CDR3 nucleotides: TGTGCCAGTAGTCCCCGACTAGCGGGGGGTTACCAAGAGACCCAGTACTTC. This sequence encodes CASSPRLAGGYQETQYF.

This sequence joins TRBV5-1 and TRBJ2-7; D remains unclear. Germline V gene data show CDR1 as SGHRS and CDR2 as YFSETQ. The CDR3 runs 14 residues. V was cut by 0 bases and J by 2 bases, with 9 bases left in between. CDR3 amino acids: CASSLGTVTYEQYF. CDR3 in DNA: TGCGCCAGCAGCTTGGGGACGGTCACCTACGAGCAGTACTTC.

This clone appeared a few times. The V call is TRBV19, the J call TRBJ2-5; 8 bases agree with TRBD1. In germline, CDR1 is LNHDA, CDR2 SQIVND (reference sequence). The junction had 2 bases not matched to a gene; V was cut back by 5 bases and J by 3 bases. This CDR3 has 13 amino acids. The CDR3: CASSQDREETQYF. The CDR3 coding sequence is TGTGCCAGTAGTCAGGACAGGGAAGAGACCCAGTACTTC.

This sequence joins TRBV27 and TRBJ1-5, with unresolved D. The V and J ends lost 4 bases and 4 bases respectively, with 14 bases between them. Germline values: CDR1 MNHEY, CDR2 SMNVEV (reference sequence). The CDR3 is 15 residues long. The CDR3 DNA sequence: TGTGCCAGCAGTTCCGCCCCCGGGGTAAATCAGCCCCAGCATTTT. Translated: CASSSAPGVNQPQHF.

Worth noting for this clone: At the DNA level, this CDR3 is encoded by other sequences in the same sample as well. The V gene is TRBV9, the J gene TRBJ2-7; 11 bases match TRBD1. The V gene's germline CDR1 is SGDLS and CDR2 YYNGEE. The V segment lost 5 bases and the J segment 4 bases; nucleotides outside the gene matches: 8. The CDR3 contains 15 residues. CDR3 loop: CASSAGTGGFYEQYF. CDR3 nucleotide sequence: TGTGCCAGCAGTGCCGGGACAGGGGGATTTTACGAGCAGTACTTC.

This chain joins TRBV6-1 and TRBJ2-7; D gene uncertain. CDR1 is MNHNS and CDR2 is SASEGT in the germline V gene. The germline V and J ends were trimmed by 0 bases and 1 base, with 7 bases remaining between them. There are 14 residues in the CDR3. Written as DNA, the CDR3 is TGTGCCAGCAGTGAAGCGTTTTTTTCCTACGAGCAGTACTTC. The encoded protein is CASSEAFFSYEQYF.

The chain couples TRBV4-1 to TRBJ1-4; tentative D call: TRBD1 (6 bases). The V end lost 3 bases, the J end lost 4 bases, and 12 bases lay between the germline ends. CDR1 is MGHRA, CDR2 YSYEKL, per germline. The CDR3 sequence is 15 residues long. CDR3 region: CASSQLQGYNEKLFF. In nucleotides, the CDR3 is TGCGCCAGCAGCCAGTTACAGGGCTATAATGAAAAACTGTTTTTT.

The chain carries TRBV5-1 and TRBJ2-3; TRBD1 agrees at 7 bases. The CDR3 extends over 15 amino acids. The J segment lost 3 bases and the V segment lost 7 bases, leaving 11 bases of the junction unmatched. The germline gives CDR1 SGHRS, CDR2 YFSETQ. In nucleotides, the CDR3 is TGCGCCAGCCGGCAAGGGGGCCTCTTTACAGATACGCAGTATTTT. Protein product: CASRQGGLFTDTQYF.

This sequence joins TRBV30 and TRBJ1-6; 8 bases map to TRBD1. This CDR3 is built from 15 residues. V gave up 4 bases and J gave up 3 bases; unmatched junction bases: 5. Germline V gene sequence: CDR1 GTSNPN, CDR2 SVGIG (reference sequence). CDR3 residues: CAWNTGGYYNSPLHF. The CDR3 region has the DNA TGTGCCTGGAATACAGGGGGTTACTATAATTCACCCCTCCACTTT.

This chain uses TRBV19 with TRBJ2-2, with unresolved D. The CDR3 extends over 16 amino acids. The germline V and J ends were trimmed by 3 bases and 3 bases, with 14 bases remaining between them. Per germline, CDR1 LNHDA and CDR2 SQIVND (reference sequence). The CDR3 here is CASSISSVGYTGELFF. CDR3 in DNA: TGTGCCAGTAGTATCTCCTCGGTCGGTTACACCGGGGAGCTGTTTTTT.

This clone was observed a handful of times. The rearrangement uses TRBV10-2 and TRBJ2-7; possible D gene TRBD1, 6 bases. V dropped 2 bases and J dropped 4 bases, with 15 bases sitting between them. Germline V gene sequence: CDR1 WSHSY, CDR2 SAAADI. This CDR3 is 15 amino acids long. The CDR3 sequence: CASSETRGSGYEQYF. The CDR3 DNA is TGCGCCAGCAGTGAGACAAGGGGGTCCGGGTACGAGCAGTACTTC.

This clone was observed a handful of times. The rearrangement links TRBV6-6 to TRBJ1-5, with D possibly TRBD1 on 5 matching bases. CDR1 and CDR2 (germline): MNHNY, SVGAGI (reference sequence). The CDR3 covers 16 residues. With 5 bases removed from V and 6 bases from J, the gap between germline ends came to 20 bases. Written as DNA, the CDR3 is TGTGCCAGCAGTAGGGGTACCGCGGGGGTCCGTCAGCCCCAGCATTTT. It yields the protein CASSRGTAGVRQPQHF.

This chain connects TRBV19 to TRBJ1-1, with 7 bases that match TRBD1. This CDR3 is 11 amino acids long. Germline V lookup: CDR1 LNHDA, CDR2 SQIVND (reference sequence). V dropped 4 bases and J dropped 12; count of bases not matched to a gene: 5. The CDR3 is CASSTPGGSFF. In nucleotides, the CDR3 is TGTGCCAGTAGTACTCCAGGGGGATCTTTCTTT.

CDR3 sequence (DNA): TGTGCCAGCAGTCCTGGACAGGGGCCGAGGCCCCAGCATTTT. Its protein is CASSPGQGPRPQHF. The chain combines TRBV28 with TRBJ1-5, with 9 bases that match TRBD1. Trimming cost V 5 bases and J 9 bases; bases outside gene matches: 8. The V gene's germline CDR1 is MDHEN and CDR2 SYDVKM. The CDR3 length is 14 residues.

This clone was detected only once. This chain connects TRBV1 to TRBJ2-7; the table's D call TRBD2 went unverified against the DNA. TRBV1 is a pseudogene. There are 15 residues in the CDR3. CDR3: CTSSHRPGLVSEQYF. In DNA form, the CDR3 reads TGCACCAGCAGCCATCGACCGGGACTAGTAAGCGAGCAGTACTTC.

The V gene is TRBV28, the J gene TRBJ1-5; the D gene is possibly TRBD1 (5 bases). The V end lost 1 base, the J end lost 7 bases, and 8 bases lay between the germline ends. This CDR3 is built from 13 residues. CDR1 and CDR2 (germline): MDHEN, SYDVKM. CDR3 coding DNA: TGTGCCAGCAGTTTATTTTGGGGGCAGCCCCAGCATTTT. It is translated as CASSLFWGQPQHF.

The rearrangement links TRBV2 to TRBJ1-6, with 9 bases matching TRBD1. Germline V lookup: CDR1 SNHLY, CDR2 FYNNEI. V dropped 4 bases and J dropped 10; count of bases not matched to a gene: 5. The CDR3 covers 14 residues. This chain's CDR3 is CASSGTGENSPLHF. The CDR3 DNA reads as TGTGCCAGCAGTGGGACAGGGGAAAACTCACCCCTCCACTTT.

The chain has TRBV19 and TRBJ2-7; D tentatively reads TRBD1 or TRBD2 (5 bases each). CDR3 length: 15 residues. Germline V CDR1 and CDR2: LNHDA, SQIVND (reference sequence). V lost 0 bases and J lost 2, with 11 bases in between. CDR3 protein: CASSIDPGPTYEQYF. In DNA form, the CDR3 reads TGTGCCAGTAGTATAGATCCGGGACCAACCTACGAGCAGTACTTC.

The chain employs TRBV6-1 and TRBJ2-7; TRBD2 matches 7 bases. The CDR3 contains 13 residues. Germline V gives CDR1 MNHNS, CDR2 SASEGT. V was clipped by 7 bases and J by 6 bases; unmatched bases: 9. In DNA form, the CDR3 reads TGTGCCAGCAATAAGGAGACTAGCCGCGAGCAGTACTTC. Translation gives CASNKETSREQYF.

This chain uses TRBV28 with TRBJ2-5; 7 bases match TRBD2. The V and J ends lost 5 bases and 5 bases, in that order; junction bases with no gene match: 11. Germline CDR1 MDHEN, CDR2 SYDVKM. This CDR3 contains 15 residues. The DNA for the CDR3 is TGTGCCAGCAGTCCTCATGGGGCGGGGGACGAGACCCAGTACTTC. It is translated as CASSPHGAGDETQYF.

There are a few counts of this clone. The V call is TRBV14, the J call TRBJ2-5; 7 bases are shared with TRBD2. Germline V gives CDR1 SGHDN, CDR2 FVKESK. V dropped 5 bases and J dropped 2; count of bases not matched to a gene: 11. The CDR3 loop spans 16 amino acids. The CDR3 loop is CASSTRGTGGQETQYF. CDR3 DNA sequence: TGTGCCAGCAGCACCCGGGGGACGGGGGGTCAAGAGACCCAGTACTTC.

The genes are TRBV10-2 and TRBJ2-5; no clear D. The CDR3 sequence is 14 residues long. V was clipped by 0 bases and J by 5 bases, with 10 bases between them. Germline V gene data show CDR1 as WSHSY and CDR2 as SAAADI. The CDR3 loop reads CASSESPGYETQYF. Here the CDR3 DNA reads TGCGCCAGCAGTGAGTCTCCCGGGTACGAGACCCAGTACTTC.

The chain links TRBV4-1 to TRBJ2-1; maybe TRBD2 (5 bases). The CDR3 runs to 13 residues. Germline CDR1 reads MGHRA; CDR2 reads YSYEKL. Trimming removed 4 bases at V and 5 bases at J, with 9 bases between. The CDR3 here is CASSLPADNEQFF. CDR3 DNA: TGCGCCAGCAGCCTCCCAGCGGACAATGAGCAGTTCTTC.

The chain uses TRBV30 and TRBJ1-1; the D is unclear. Trimming shortened V by 4 bases and J by 5 bases, and 14 bases separated the two germline ends. The CDR3 runs to 13 residues. In germline, CDR1 is GTSNPN, CDR2 SVGIG (reference sequence). The CDR3 DNA follows: TGTGCCTGGAAAAAGCGCTCGGGGACTGAAGCTTTCTTT. Its protein is CAWKKRSGTEAFF.

Turning to this clone: The same CDR3 is also encoded by other DNA sequences in this sample. The rearrangement joins TRBV5-6 to TRBJ2-3; no clear D. This CDR3 has 15 residues. Germline assignment: CDR1 SGHDT and CDR2 YYEEEE. Trimming took off 0 bases at V and 6 bases at J, with 14 bases between the two ends. The CDR3 DNA sequence: TGTGCCAGCAGCTTGGACGTCCCGTACACGGATACGCAGTATTTT. Its translation: CASSLDVPYTDTQYF.

The chain joins TRBV5-6 to TRBJ1-4, with a weak D call TRBD1 (6 bases). Trimming left V 6 bases short and J 0 bases short, with 12 bases between. From germline, CDR1 is SGHDT and CDR2 YYEEEE. The CDR3 spans 15 residues. The CDR3 DNA reads TGTGCCAGCACTACCACAGGGTCAACTAATGAAAAACTGTTTTTT. Its translation: CASTTTGSTNEKLFF.

The chain is built from TRBV5-1 and TRBJ2-3; the D gene is possibly TRBD1 (7 bases). Per the germline V gene, CDR1 is SGHRS and CDR2 is YFSETQ. V lost 4 bases and J 1 base, leaving 10 bases between the germline ends. This CDR3 spans 14 amino acids. CDR3 nucleotides: TGCGCCAGCAGCCAGGGGGGAGGCACAGATACGCAGTATTTT. Residues: CASSQGGGTDTQYF.

V gene TRBV5-4 combines with J gene TRBJ2-1; TRBD2 might be the D (5 bases). The CDR3 is made up of 15 amino acids. Trimming took off 1 base at V and 0 bases at J, with 8 bases between the two ends. CDR1 is SGHNT, CDR2 YYREEE, per germline (reference sequence). In DNA form, the CDR3 reads TGTGCCAGCAGCTTGCCCCGGGGCTCCTACAATGAGCAGTTCTTC. Its protein is CASSLPRGSYNEQFF.

J is TRBJ2-7 and V is TRBV7-8; no clear D. Germline V lookup: CDR1 SGHVS, CDR2 FQNEAQ. The CDR3 covers 14 residues. V gave up 2 bases and J gave up 2 bases, with 10 bases separating them. Written as DNA, the CDR3 is TGTGCCAGCAGCTTAAGGTCCCGGACCTACGAGCAGTACTTC. It is translated as CASSLRSRTYEQYF.

This clone was detected only once. This sequence joins TRBV5-6 and TRBJ2-1, with D perhaps matching TRBD2 (6 bases). The germline gives CDR1 SGHDT, CDR2 YYEEEE. The ends were cut back, 0 bases at V and 1 base at J, with 14 bases in the middle. The CDR3 consists of 17 residues. The CDR3 loop is CASSLGEASASYNEQFF. CDR3 coding DNA: TGTGCCAGCAGCTTGGGGGAGGCTAGCGCATCCTACAATGAGCAGTTCTTC. Together with reference TRBV5-6 and TRBJ2-1, the CDR3 gives the full variable domain: DAGVTQSPTHLIKTRGQQVTLRCSPKSGHDTVSWYQQALGQGPQFIFQYYEEEERQRGNFPDRFSGHQFPNYSSELNVNALLLGDSALYLCASSLGEASASYNEQFFGPGTRLTVL.